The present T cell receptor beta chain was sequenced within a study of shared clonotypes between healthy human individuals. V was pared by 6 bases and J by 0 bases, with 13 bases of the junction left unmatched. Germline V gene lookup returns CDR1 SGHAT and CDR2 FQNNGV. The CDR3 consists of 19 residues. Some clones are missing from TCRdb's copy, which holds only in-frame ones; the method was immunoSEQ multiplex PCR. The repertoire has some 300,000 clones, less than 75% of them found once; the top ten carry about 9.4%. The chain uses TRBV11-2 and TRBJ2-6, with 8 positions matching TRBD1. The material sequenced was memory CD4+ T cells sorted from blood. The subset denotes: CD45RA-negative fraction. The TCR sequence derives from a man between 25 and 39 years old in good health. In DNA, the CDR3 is TGTGCCAGCAGAGCACCCGGGACAGGAACTAACTCTGGGGCCAACGTCCTGACTTTC. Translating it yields CASRAPGTGTNSGANVLTF.